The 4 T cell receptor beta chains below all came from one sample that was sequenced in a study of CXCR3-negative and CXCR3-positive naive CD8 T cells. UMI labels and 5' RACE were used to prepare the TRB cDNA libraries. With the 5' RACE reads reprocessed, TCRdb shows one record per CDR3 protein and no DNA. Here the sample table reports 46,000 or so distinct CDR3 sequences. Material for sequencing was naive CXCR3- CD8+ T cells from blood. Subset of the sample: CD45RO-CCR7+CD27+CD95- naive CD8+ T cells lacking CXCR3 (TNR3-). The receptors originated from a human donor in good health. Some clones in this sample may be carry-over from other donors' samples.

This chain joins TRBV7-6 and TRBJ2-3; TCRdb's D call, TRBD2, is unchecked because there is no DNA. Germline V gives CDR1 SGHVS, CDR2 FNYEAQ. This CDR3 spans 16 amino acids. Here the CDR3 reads CASSVTSGGITDTQYF.

This chain's CDR3 is CSVEDRASGSTGELFF. The chain carries TRBV29-1 and TRBJ2-2; TCRdb indicates TRBD2, and absent DNA this call remains unverified. Germline V gene lookup returns CDR1 SQVTM and CDR2 ANQGSEA. CDR3 length: 16 residues.

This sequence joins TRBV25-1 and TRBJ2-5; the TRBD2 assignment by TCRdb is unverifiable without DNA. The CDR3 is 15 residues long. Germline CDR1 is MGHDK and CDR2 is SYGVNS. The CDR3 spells CASSDQGWRLETQYF.

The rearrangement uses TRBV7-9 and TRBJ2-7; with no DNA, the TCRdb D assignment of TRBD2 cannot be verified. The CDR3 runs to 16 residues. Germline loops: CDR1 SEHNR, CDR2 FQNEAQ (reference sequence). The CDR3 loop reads CASSSPLTGGEYEQYF.